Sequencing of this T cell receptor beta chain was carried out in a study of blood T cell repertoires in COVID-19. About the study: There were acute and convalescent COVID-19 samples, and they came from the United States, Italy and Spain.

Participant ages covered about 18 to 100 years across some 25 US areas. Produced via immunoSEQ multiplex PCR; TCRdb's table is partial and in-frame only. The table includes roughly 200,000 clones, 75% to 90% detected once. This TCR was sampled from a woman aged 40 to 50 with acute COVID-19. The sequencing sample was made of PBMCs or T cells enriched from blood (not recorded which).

The CDR3, as DNA: TGTGCTAGTGGTTTAAATCAGGGGACCTACAATGAGCAGTTCTTC. Translating gives CASGLNQGTYNEQFF. This sequence joins TRBV12-5 and TRBJ2-1; TRBD1 might be the D (6 bases). Germline CDR1 reads LGHNT; CDR2 reads FRNRAP. The germline V and J ends were trimmed by 3 bases and 2 bases, with 11 bases remaining between them. The length of the CDR3 is 15 residues.